This TCR beta chain is drawn from a study of blood T cell repertoires in COVID-19. For the study at large: Acute-phase and convalescent COVID-19 samples originated in the United States, Italy and Spain.

TCRdb's copy holds only in-frame clones and misses some; the assay was immunoSEQ multiplex PCR. Of under 150,000 clones in the sample, about 88% are singletons; the top ten hold 1.5% to 1.7%. CDR3 length equals 12 residues. CDR1 is MNHEY and CDR2 is SVGAGI in the germline V gene. With 7 bases clipped from V and 6 bases from J, the junction kept 6 bases outside the gene matches. The clonotype comes from a human donor in a cohort sampled during active COVID-19. The chain is built from TRBV6-5 and TRBJ2-7, with 7 positions matching TRBD1. Sequenced: peripheral blood. This CDR3 reads CASITGESEQYF. The CDR3 coding sequence is TGTGCCAGCATTACAGGGGAGAGCGAGCAGTACTTC.